A selection of T cell receptor beta chains follows, all from one sample in a study of T cell repertoires in cytomegalovirus infection. No antigen is known for these receptors. MiXCR, applied by TCRdb to the reads, yields one record per CDR3 protein. The data show 300,000 or so distinct CDR3 sequences, 20% to 25% seen once. Sample: cultured PBMCs, taken from culture after CMV antigen stimulation. These receptors were collected from a human donor in good health (CMV status not recorded). Some clones in this sample may be carry-over from other donors' samples. The CDR3 runs from the conserved cysteine through the conserved F or W. A D gene is named only where the DNA matches it firmly. Expanded clones get a size class; other rows say once, few or many, or leave the size out.

TRBJ1-1	many	TRBD1	TRBV6-5	CASSYGTGGGNTEAFF	TGTGCCAGCAGTTACGGGACAGGGGGAGGGAACACTGAAGCTTTCTTT
TRBJ1-5	NA	NA	TRBV7-9	CASSPGPYPNQPQHF	TGTGCCAGCAGCCCGGGGCCTTACCCGAATCAGCCCCAGCATTTT
TRBJ2-6	NA	NA	TRBV7-2	CASSLALNGANVLTF	TGTGCCAGCAGCCTTGCTTTGAACGGGGCCAACGTCCTGACTTTC
TRBJ2-5	many	NA	TRBV7-6	CASSLFDSVVRETQYF	TGTGCCAGCAGCTTATTCGACTCCGTAGTCCGTGAGACCCAGTACTTC
TRBJ1-2	few	TRBD1	TRBV4-1	CASSQDRVTGYYGYTF	TGCGCCAGCAGCCAAGATAGGGTGACAGGGTACTATGGCTACACCTTC
TRBJ1-6	NA	NA	TRBV7-9	CASSHRDRPLHF	TGTGCCAGCAGCCATAGGGACCGGCCCCTCCACTTT
TRBJ2-2	NA	TRBD1	TRBV6-4	CASSVRPGTGGTGELFF	TGTGCCAGCAGTGTCCGCCCCGGGACAGGGGGCACCGGGGAGCTGTTTTTT
TRBJ2-1	few	NA	TRBV7-2	CASSLGTLRVGEQFF	TGTGCCAGCAGCCTCGGGACCCTTCGGGTGGGTGAGCAGTTCTTC
TRBJ1-6	few	NA	TRBV4-1	CASSQEGSPLHF	TGCGCCAGCAGCCAAGAAGGGTCACCCCTCCACTTT
TRBJ2-3	many	NA	TRBV7-6	CASSSSWTTDTQYF	TGTGCCAGCAGTTCTAGCTGGACCACAGATACGCAGTATTTT
TRBJ2-1	NA	NA	TRBV2	CASSENLDNEQFF	TGTGCCAGCAGTGAAAACTTAGACAATGAGCAGTTCTTC
TRBJ2-3	NA	TRBD1	TRBV6-1	CASSGRTGGTDTQYF	TGTGCCAGCAGTGGCCGGACAGGCGGCACAGATACGCAGTATTTT
TRBJ2-2	few	TRBD2	TRBV12-3/TRBV12-4	CASSFLLAGTGELFF	TGTGCCAGCAGTTTCCTCCTAGCGGGGACCGGGGAGCTGTTTTTT
TRBJ1-5	many	NA	TRBV7-2	CASSQIGGNQPQHF	TGTGCCAGCAGTCAGATCGGTGGCAATCAGCCCCAGCATTTT
TRBJ1-4	NA	NA	TRBV5-4	CASSRGQTSTNEKLFF	TGTGCCAGCAGCCGTGGACAGACTTCAACTAATGAAAAACTGTTTTTT
TRBJ1-5	few	NA	TRBV7-2	CASSWSSDNQPQHF	TGTGCCAGCAGCTGGAGTTCCGACAATCAGCCCCAGCATTTT
TRBJ2-1	NA	NA	TRBV7-2	CASSLATYPGYNEQFF	TGTGCCAGCAGCTTAGCGACATACCCCGGCTACAATGAGCAGTTCTTC
TRBJ2-5	few	NA	TRBV27	CASSYGQSIRETQYF	TGTGCCAGCAGTTACGGACAGAGCATCCGAGAGACCCAGTACTTC
TRBJ2-1	few	TRBD2	TRBV11-3	CASSSGLAGIYNEQFF	TGTGCCAGCAGCTCAGGTCTAGCGGGAATCTACAATGAGCAGTTCTTC
TRBJ2-3	once	NA	TRBV19	CASSWGTDTQYF	TGTGCCAGTAGTTGGGGCACAGATACGCAGTATTTT
TRBJ2-5	few	NA	TRBV20-1	CSARGVAVTRETQYF	TGCAGTGCTAGAGGGGTAGCGGTCACCAGGGAGACCCAGTACTTC
TRBJ2-1	NA	TRBD1	TRBV27	CASSVDRDSYNEQFF	TGTGCCAGCAGTGTCGACAGGGACTCCTACAATGAGCAGTTCTTC
TRBJ1-5	few	TRBD1	TRBV19	CASRRRQGKYSNQPQHF	TGTGCCAGTAGAAGACGACAGGGTAAATATAGCAATCAGCCCCAGCATTTT
TRBJ1-1	many	NA	TRBV27	CASRKTGAAGATEAFF	TGTGCCAGCAGAAAAACCGGGGCGGCCGGGGCCACTGAAGCTTTCTTT